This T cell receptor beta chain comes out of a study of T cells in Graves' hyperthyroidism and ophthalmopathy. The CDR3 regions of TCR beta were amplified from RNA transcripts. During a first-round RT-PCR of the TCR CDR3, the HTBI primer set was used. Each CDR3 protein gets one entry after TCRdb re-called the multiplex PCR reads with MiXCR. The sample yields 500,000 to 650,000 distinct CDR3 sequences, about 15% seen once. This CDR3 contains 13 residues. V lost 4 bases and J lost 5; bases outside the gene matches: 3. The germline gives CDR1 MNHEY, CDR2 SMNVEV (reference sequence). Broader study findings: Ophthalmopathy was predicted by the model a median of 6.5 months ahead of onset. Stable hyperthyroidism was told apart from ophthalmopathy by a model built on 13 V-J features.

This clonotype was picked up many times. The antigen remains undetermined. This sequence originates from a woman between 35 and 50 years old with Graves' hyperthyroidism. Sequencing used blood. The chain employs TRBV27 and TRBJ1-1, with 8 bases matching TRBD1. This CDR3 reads CASSSTGVTEAFF. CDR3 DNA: TGTGCCAGCAGTTCGACAGGGGTGACTGAAGCTTTCTTT.